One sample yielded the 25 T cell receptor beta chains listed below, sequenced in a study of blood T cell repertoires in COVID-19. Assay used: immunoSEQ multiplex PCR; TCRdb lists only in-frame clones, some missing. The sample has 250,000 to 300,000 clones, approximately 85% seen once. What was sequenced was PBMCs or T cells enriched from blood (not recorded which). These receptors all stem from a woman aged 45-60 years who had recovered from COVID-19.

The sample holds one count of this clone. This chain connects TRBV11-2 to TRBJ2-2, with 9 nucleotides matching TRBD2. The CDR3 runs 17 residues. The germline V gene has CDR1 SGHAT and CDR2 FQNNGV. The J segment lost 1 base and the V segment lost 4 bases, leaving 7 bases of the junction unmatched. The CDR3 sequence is CASSYGTSSRNTGELFF. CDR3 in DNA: TGTGCCAGCAGCTACGGGACTAGCAGTCGGAACACCGGGGAGCTGTTTTTT.

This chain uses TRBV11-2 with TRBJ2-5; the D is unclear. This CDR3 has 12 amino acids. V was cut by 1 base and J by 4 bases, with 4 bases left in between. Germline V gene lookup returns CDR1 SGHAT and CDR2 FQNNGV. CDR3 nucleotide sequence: TGTGCCAGCAGCTTAGGGAGAGAGACCCAGTACTTC. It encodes CASSLGRETQYF.

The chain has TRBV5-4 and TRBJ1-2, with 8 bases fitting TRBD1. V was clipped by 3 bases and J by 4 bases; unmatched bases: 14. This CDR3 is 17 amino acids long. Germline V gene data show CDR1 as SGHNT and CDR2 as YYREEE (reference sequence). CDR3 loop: CASSSGQGQMGGYGYTF. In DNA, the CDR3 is TGTGCCAGCAGCTCCGGACAGGGCCAAATGGGCGGCTATGGCTACACCTTC.

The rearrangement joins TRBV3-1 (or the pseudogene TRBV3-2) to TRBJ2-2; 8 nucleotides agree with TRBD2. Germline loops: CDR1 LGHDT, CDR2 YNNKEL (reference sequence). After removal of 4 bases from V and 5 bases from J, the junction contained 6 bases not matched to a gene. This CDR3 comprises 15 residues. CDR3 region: CASSPWTSKTGELFF. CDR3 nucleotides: TGTGCCAGCAGCCCCTGGACTAGCAAGACCGGGGAGCTGTTTTTT.

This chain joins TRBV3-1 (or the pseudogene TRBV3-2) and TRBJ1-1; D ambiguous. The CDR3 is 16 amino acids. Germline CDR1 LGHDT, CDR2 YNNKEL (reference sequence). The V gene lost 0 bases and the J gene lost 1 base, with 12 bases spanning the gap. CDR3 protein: CASSQDGVRKNTEAFF. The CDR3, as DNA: TGTGCCAGCAGCCAAGACGGAGTGAGGAAGAACACTGAAGCTTTCTTT.

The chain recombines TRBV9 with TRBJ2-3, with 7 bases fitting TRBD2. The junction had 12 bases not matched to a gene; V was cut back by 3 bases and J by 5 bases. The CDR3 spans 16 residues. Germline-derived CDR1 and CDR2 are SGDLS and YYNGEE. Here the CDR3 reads CASSDGAGVIGDTQYF. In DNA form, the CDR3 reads TGTGCCAGCAGCGACGGTGCGGGAGTTATTGGAGATACGCAGTATTTT. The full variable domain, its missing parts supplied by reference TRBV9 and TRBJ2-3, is DSGVTQTPKHLITATGQRVTLRCSPRSGDLSVYWYQQSLDQGLQFLIQYYNGEERAKGNILERFSAQQFPDLHSELNLSSLELGDSALYFCASSDGAGVIGDTQYFGPGTRLTVL.

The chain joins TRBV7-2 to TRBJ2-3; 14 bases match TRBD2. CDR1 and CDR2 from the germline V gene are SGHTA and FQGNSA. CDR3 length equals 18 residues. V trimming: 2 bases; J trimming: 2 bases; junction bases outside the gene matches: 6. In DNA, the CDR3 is TGTGCCAGCAGCTTATTCGGGACTAGCGGGAGTTCCACAGATACGCAGTATTTT. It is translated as CASSLFGTSGSSTDTQYF.

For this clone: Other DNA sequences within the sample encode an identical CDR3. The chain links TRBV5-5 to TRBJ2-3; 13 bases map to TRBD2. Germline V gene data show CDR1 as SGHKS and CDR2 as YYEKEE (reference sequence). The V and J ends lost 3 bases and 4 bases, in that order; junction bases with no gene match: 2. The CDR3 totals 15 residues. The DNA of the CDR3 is TGTGCCAGCAGCTGGGGACTAGCGGGATCAGATACGCAGTATTTT. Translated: CASSWGLAGSDTQYF.

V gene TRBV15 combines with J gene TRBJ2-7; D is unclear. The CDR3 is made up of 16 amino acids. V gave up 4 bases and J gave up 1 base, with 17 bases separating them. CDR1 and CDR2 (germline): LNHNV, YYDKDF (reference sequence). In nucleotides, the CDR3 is TGTGCCACCAGCAAGGTCGCTAAAGGAGTATCCTACGAGCAGTACTTC. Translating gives CATSKVAKGVSYEQYF.

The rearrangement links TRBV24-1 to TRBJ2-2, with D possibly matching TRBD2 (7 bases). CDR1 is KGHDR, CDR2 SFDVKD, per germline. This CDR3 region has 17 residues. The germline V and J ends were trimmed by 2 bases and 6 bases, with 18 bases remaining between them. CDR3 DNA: TGTGCCACCAGTGATTCCGCGGACGGGGGGCGCCCCGGGGAGCTGTTTTTT. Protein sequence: CATSDSADGGRPGELFF.

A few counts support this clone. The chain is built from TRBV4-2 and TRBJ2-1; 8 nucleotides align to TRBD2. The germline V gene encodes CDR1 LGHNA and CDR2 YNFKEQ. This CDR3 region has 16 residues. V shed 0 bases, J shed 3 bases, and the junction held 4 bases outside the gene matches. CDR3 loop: CASSQDQLAVYNEQFF. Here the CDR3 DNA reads TGTGCCAGCAGCCAAGACCAACTAGCGGTCTACAATGAGCAGTTCTTC.

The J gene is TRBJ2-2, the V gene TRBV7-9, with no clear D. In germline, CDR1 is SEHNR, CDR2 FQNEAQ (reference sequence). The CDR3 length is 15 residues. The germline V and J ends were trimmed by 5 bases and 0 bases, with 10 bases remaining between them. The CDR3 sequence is CASSPVSSNTGELFF. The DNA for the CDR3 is TGTGCCAGCAGCCCAGTGTCCTCGAACACCGGGGAGCTGTTTTTT.

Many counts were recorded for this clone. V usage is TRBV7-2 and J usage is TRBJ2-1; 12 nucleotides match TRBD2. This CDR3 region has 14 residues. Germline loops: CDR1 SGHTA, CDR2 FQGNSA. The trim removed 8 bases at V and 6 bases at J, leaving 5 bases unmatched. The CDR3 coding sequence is TGTGCCAGCTCGCTAGCGGGAGGGTTCAATGAGCAGTTCTTC. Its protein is CASSLAGGFNEQFF.

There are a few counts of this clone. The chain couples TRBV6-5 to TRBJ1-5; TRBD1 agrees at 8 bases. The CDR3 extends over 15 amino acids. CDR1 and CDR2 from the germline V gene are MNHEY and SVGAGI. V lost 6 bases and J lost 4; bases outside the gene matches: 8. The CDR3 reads CASSSGQGVNQPQHF. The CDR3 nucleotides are TGTGCCAGCAGCAGCGGACAGGGCGTAAATCAGCCCCAGCATTTT.

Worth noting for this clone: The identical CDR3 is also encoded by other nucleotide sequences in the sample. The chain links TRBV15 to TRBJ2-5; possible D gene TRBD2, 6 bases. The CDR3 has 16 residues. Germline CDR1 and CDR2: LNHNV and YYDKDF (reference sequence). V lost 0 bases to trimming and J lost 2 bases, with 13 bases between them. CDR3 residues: CATSRDGGRRQETQYF. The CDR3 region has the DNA TGTGCCACCAGCAGAGATGGAGGGAGGCGGCAAGAGACCCAGTACTTC.

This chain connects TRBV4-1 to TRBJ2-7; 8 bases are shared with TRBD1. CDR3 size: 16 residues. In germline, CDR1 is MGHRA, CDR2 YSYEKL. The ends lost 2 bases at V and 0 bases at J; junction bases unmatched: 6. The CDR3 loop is CASSQIPGQDSYEQYF. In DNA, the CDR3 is TGCGCCAGCAGCCAAATACCGGGACAGGACTCCTACGAGCAGTACTTC.

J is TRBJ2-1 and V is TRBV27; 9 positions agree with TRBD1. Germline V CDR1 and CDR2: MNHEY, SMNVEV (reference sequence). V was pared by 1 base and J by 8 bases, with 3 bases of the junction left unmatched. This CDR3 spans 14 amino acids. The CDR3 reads CASSLWTGDDEQFF. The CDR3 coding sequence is TGTGCCAGCAGTTTATGGACAGGGGACGATGAGCAGTTCTTC.

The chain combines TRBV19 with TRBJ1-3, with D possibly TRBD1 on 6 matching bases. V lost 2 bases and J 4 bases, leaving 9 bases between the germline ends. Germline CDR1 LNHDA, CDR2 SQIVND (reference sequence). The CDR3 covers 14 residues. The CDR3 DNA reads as TGTGCCAGTAGTATAACAGGGTTCGGAAACACCATATATTTT. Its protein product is CASSITGFGNTIYF.

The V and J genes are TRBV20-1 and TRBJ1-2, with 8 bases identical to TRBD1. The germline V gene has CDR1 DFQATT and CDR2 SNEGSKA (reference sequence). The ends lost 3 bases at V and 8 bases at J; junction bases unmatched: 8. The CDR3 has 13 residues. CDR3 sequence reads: CSASRQGAVGYTF. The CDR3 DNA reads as TGCAGTGCTAGTAGGCAGGGGGCAGTAGGCTACACCTTC.

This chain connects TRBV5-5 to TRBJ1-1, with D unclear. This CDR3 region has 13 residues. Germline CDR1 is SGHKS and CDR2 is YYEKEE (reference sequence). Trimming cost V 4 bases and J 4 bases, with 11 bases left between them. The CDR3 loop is CASSQTPFTEAFF. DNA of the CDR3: TGTGCCAGCAGCCAGACACCATTCACTGAAGCTTTCTTT. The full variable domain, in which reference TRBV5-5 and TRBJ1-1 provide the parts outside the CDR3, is DAGVTQSPTHLIKTRGQQVTLRCSPISGHKSVSWYQQVLGQGPQFIFQYYEKEERGRGNFPDRFSARQFPNYSSELNVNALLLGDSALYLCASSQTPFTEAFFGQGTRLTVV.

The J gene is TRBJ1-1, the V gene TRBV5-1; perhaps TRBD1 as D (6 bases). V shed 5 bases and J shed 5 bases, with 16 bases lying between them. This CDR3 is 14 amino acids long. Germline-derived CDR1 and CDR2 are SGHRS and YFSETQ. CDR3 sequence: CASRGTGSRTEAFF. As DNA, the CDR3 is TGCGCCAGCAGGGGAACAGGGAGTAGGACTGAAGCTTTCTTT.

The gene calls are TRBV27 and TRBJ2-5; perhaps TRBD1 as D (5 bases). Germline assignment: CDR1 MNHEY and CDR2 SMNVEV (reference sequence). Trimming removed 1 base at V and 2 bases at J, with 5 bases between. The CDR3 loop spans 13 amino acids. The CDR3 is CASSLYRQETQYF. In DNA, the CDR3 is TGTGCCAGCAGTTTATACAGGCAAGAGACCCAGTACTTC.

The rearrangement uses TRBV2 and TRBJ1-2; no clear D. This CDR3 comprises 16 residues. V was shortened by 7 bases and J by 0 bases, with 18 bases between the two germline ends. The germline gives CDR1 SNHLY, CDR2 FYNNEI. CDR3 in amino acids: CASNARTAPTNYGYTF. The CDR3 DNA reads TGTGCCAGCAACGCTCGGACTGCTCCAACTAACTATGGCTACACCTTC.

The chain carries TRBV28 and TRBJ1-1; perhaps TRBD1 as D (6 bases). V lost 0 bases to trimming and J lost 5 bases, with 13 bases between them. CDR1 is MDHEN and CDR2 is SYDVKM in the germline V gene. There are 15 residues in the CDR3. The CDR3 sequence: CASSLWTGGGTEAFF. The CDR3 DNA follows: TGTGCCAGCAGTTTATGGACAGGCGGGGGGACTGAAGCTTTCTTT. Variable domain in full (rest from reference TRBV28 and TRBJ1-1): DVKVTQSSRYLVKRTGEKVFLECVQDMDHENMFWYRQDPGLGLRLIYFSYDVKMKEKGDIPEGYSVSREKKERFSLILESASTNQTSMYLCASSLWTGGGTEAFFGQGTRLTVV.

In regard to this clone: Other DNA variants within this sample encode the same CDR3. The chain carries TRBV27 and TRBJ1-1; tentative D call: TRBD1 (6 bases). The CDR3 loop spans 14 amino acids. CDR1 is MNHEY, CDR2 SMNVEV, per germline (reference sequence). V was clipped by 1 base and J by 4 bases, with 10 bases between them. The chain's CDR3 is CASSLLGAGTEAFF. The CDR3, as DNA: TGTGCCAGCAGTTTATTGGGGGCGGGCACTGAAGCTTTCTTT.